This entry describes one TCR beta chain. Its antigen is not known. This sequence is one base from a far larger clone and is likely a read error. The sample belongs to a study of regulatory T cells in long-lasting Graves disease. Overall study results and limits: Only a small sample size was used, which may have cut accuracy.

The CDR3 sequence is 13 residues long. Germline V gives CDR1 SGHTA, CDR2 FQGNSA. Arm-PCR with iRepertoire HTBI primers amplified the CDR3 regions for these TCR beta libraries. TCRdb passed the multiplex PCR reads through MiXCR, listing each CDR3 protein once. The data hold around 240,000 distinct CDR3 sequences, with 15% to 20% observed a single time. The time point here: newly diagnosed GD, antithyroid drugs for less than 3 months. PBMC RNA was the source of the TCR library. The data were also submitted as part of a second study, on T cells in Graves' hyperthyroidism and ophthalmopathy.

The sample consisted of peripheral blood mononuclear cells (PBMCs), taken at new diagnosis, from a patient treated with antithyroid drugs. The clonotype comes from a woman in her twenties or thirties with Graves disease. The chain has TRBV7-2 and TRBJ1-1; D ambiguous. The CDR3 bases are TGTGCCAACAGCCGGACGGGAAACACTGAAGCTTTCTTT. Encoded protein: CANSRTGNTEAFF.